Listed here are 11 T cell receptor beta chains from one sample, sequenced in a study of T-cell memory formation after mild COVID-19. TCRdb reprocessed the 5' RACE reads via MiXCR and lists one record per CDR3 protein. The data hold about 320,000 distinct CDR3 sequences, with roughly 13% observed a single time. The sequenced material came from PBMCs or a T cell subset sorted from them (not recorded which). These receptors all stem from a man aged 18-30 years who had mild COVID-19 (a few samples of this study predate the infection). Cell type and time point are not known.

This clonotype was counted ten times or more. This chain joins TRBV4-3 and TRBJ1-6; D gene uncertain. The CDR3 has 15 residues. Trimming pared 0 bases from V and 7 bases from J, leaving 10 bases between. In germline, CDR1 is LGHNA, CDR2 YSLEER. This chain's CDR3 is CASSQDGLGNSPLHF. CDR3 nucleotides: TGCGCCAGCAGCCAAGATGGCCTAGGAAATTCACCCCTCCACTTT.

V is TRBV11-2 and J is TRBJ1-3, with 9 bases lining up with TRBD1. The junction had 6 bases not matched to a gene; V was cut back by 5 bases and J by 4 bases. The CDR3 is 15 amino acids. Germline CDR1 and CDR2: SGHAT and FQNNGV. The CDR3 DNA sequence: TGTGCCAGCAGCATAAGGGACAGGGTCGGAAACACCATATATTTT. Amino acid sequence: CASSIRDRVGNTIYF.

This clonotype was observed many times. The V gene is TRBV20-1, the J gene TRBJ1-1, with unresolved D. This CDR3 has 14 amino acids. Germline V gives CDR1 DFQATT, CDR2 SNEGSKA (reference sequence). V was shortened by 8 bases and J by 0 bases, with 16 bases between the two germline ends. The CDR3 sequence: CSPLSGVMNTEAFF. CDR3 coding DNA: TGCAGTCCCCTAAGTGGGGTAATGAACACTGAAGCTTTCTTT.

This clonotype was detected a few times. For the CDR3, the DNA is TGCGCCAGCAGCCAAGATTCCCCTAGCGGGGGGTTCACAGATACGCAGTATTTT. It is translated as CASSQDSPSGGFTDTQYF. The chain uses TRBV4-3 and TRBJ2-3, with 11 nucleotides matching TRBD2. V was clipped by 0 bases and J by 2 bases; unmatched bases: 7. From germline, CDR1 is LGHNA and CDR2 YSLEER. CDR3 size: 18 residues.

This clonotype was seen only a few times. V usage is TRBV5-6 and J usage is TRBJ2-1, with 7 bases lining up with TRBD2. Germline CDR1 and CDR2: SGHDT and YYEEEE. The J segment lost 8 bases and the V segment lost 5 bases, leaving 10 bases of the junction unmatched. This CDR3 has 14 residues. The CDR3 region has the DNA TGTGCCAGCAGTCGGGGGGAACGGGGCGATGAGCAGTTCTTC. Amino acid sequence: CASSRGERGDEQFF.

The chain links TRBV7-9 to TRBJ1-1; D call uncertain. Trimming left V 2 bases short and J 6 bases short, with 16 bases between. This CDR3 spans 15 amino acids. Looked up from germline, CDR1 is SEHNR and CDR2 is FQNEAQ (reference sequence). As DNA, the CDR3 is TGTGCCAGCAGCTTAACTGGAGTCCTCGGGTCTGAAGCTTTCTTT. It is translated as CASSLTGVLGSEAFF.

This clonotype counts as medium-sized. The gene calls are TRBV25-1 and TRBJ1-5; a weak D match, TRBD1 (5 bases). Germline V gene data show CDR1 as MGHDK and CDR2 as SYGVNS. The CDR3 is 16 amino acids. Trimming pared 3 bases from V and 1 base from J, leaving 13 bases between. Written as DNA, the CDR3 is TGTGCCAGCAGTGACCGGGCCTGGGACAGCAATCAGCCCCAGCATTTT. Its translation: CASSDRAWDSNQPQHF.

In its sample, this clonotype was seen many times. The chain links TRBV4-1 to TRBJ2-3, with D perhaps matching TRBD1 (6 bases). Germline V gene sequence: CDR1 MGHRA, CDR2 YSYEKL. V lost 3 bases, J lost 10 bases, and 11 bases lay in between. This CDR3 is 12 amino acids long. In nucleotides, the CDR3 is TGCGCCAGCAGCCACGACCAGGGGCCGCAGTATTTT. Translation: CASSHDQGPQYF.

This rearrangement joins TRBV29-1 to TRBJ2-4, with D perhaps matching TRBD2 (5 bases). The CDR3 runs to 14 residues. Trimming pared 7 bases from V and 6 bases from J, leaving 19 bases between. Per the germline V gene, CDR1 is SQVTM and CDR2 is ANQGSEA. In DNA, the CDR3 is TGCAGCGCGATGGCGTACACCGGGGTAAACATTCAGTACTTC. Translation: CSAMAYTGVNIQYF.

CDR3 residues: CASSFVQANTGELFF. The CDR3 nucleotides are TGTGCCAGCAGCTTTGTACAGGCAAACACCGGGGAGCTGTTTTTT. V usage is TRBV11-2 and J usage is TRBJ2-2; D might be TRBD1 (5 bases). Germline CDR1 and CDR2: SGHAT and FQNNGV. The V and J ends lost 3 bases and 2 bases respectively, with 10 bases between them. The CDR3 has 15 residues.

This clonotype appeared a few times. This sequence joins TRBV11-3 and TRBJ2-2, with 9 nucleotides matching TRBD1. CDR3 size: 14 residues. Germline V gene sequence: CDR1 SGHNT, CDR2 YENEEA. J gave up 5 bases and V 7 bases, and 5 bases lay outside the gene matches. The CDR3 DNA follows: TGTGCCAGCACGAAGACAGGGGGGACCGGGGAGCTGTTTTTT. Translating it yields CASTKTGGTGELFF. Filled out from reference TRBV11-3 and TRBJ2-2, the complete variable domain reads EAGVVQSPRYKIIEKKQPVAFWCNPISGHNTLYWYLQNLGQGPELLIRYENEEAVDDSQLPKDRFSAERLKGVDSTLKIQPAELGDSAVYLCASTKTGGTGELFFGEGSRLTVL.